The clone carrying this TCR beta chain was seen a few times. Its specificity is unknown. TCRdb used MiXCR to reprocess the reads, holding one entry per CDR3 protein. The repertoire includes roughly 990,000 distinct CDR3 sequences, around 30% of them detected once, and about 14% sits in the top ten. This sample is drawn from a study of T cell repertoires in cytomegalovirus infection. Broader study findings: Summed frequency of public TCR beta families distinguished CMV carriers with the relevant HLA. The ex vivo response was dominated by HLA-C-restricted CMV-specific TCR beta clonotypes.

The TCR was taken from a human donor in good health (CMV status not recorded). Some clones in this sample may be carry-over from other donors' samples. The sequences come from cultured CD8+ T cells from PBMCs, collected from culture after CMV antigen stimulation.

The CDR3 spells CASSPGAEKETQYF. The CDR3 region has the DNA TGTGCCAGCAGCCCCGGGGCTGAGAAGGAGACCCAGTACTTC. The chain is built from TRBV7-9 and TRBJ2-5; D possibly matches TRBD1 or TRBD2 (5 bases each). Per the germline V gene, CDR1 is SEHNR and CDR2 is FQNEAQ (reference sequence). V was clipped by 5 bases and J by 5 bases, with 15 bases between them. This CDR3 has 14 residues.